The 20 T cell receptor beta chains given below trace back to one sample, sequenced in a study of OX40 agonist ivuxolimab in advanced cancers. The repertoire was sequenced with immunoSEQ multiplex PCR; TCRdb's copy has only in-frame clones and lacks some. The sample has under 80,000 clones; roughly 82% are singletons. The input for sequencing was CD4+ or CD8+ T cells sorted from blood, taken in a trial of the OX40 agonist ivuxolimab. These receptors all stem from an adult with an advanced solid tumor such as melanoma, head and neck, liver or kidney cancer.

CDR3 in DNA: TGTGCCAGCATGGAGGGGCGGTACCAAGAGACCCAGTACTTC. As protein: CASMEGRYQETQYF. The V gene is TRBV2, the J gene TRBJ2-5; perhaps TRBD2 as D (6 bases). Germline CDR1 is SNHLY and CDR2 is FYNNEI. The V end was cut by 7 bases, the J end by 0 bases, with 12 bases between. The CDR3 runs to 14 residues. The full variable domain, in which reference TRBV2 and TRBJ2-5 provide the parts outside the CDR3, is EPEVTQTPSHQVTQMGQEVILRCVPISNHLYFYWYRQILGQKVEFLVSFYNNEISEKSEIFDDQFSVERPDGSNFTLKIRSTKLEDSAMYFCASMEGRYQETQYFGPGTRLLVL.

V gene TRBV6-1 combines with J gene TRBJ2-2; D is ambiguous. The CDR3 sequence is 15 residues long. V gave up 1 base and J gave up 0 bases, with 6 bases separating them. Germline CDR1 MNHNS, CDR2 SASEGT. The CDR3 sequence: CASSEGYPNTGELFF. In nucleotides, the CDR3 is TGTGCCAGCAGTGAAGGGTATCCGAACACCGGGGAGCTGTTTTTT.

The chain combines TRBV19 with TRBJ2-7; D not resolved. The germline V gene encodes CDR1 LNHDA and CDR2 SQIVND (reference sequence). V was cut by 6 bases and J by 0 bases, with 9 bases left in between. The length of the CDR3 is 13 residues. In DNA, the CDR3 is TGTGCCAGTAGGAACAGCCCCTCCTACGAGCAGTACTTC. It yields the protein CASRNSPSYEQYF.

V is TRBV5-1 and J is TRBJ2-2; 8 bases match TRBD1. CDR1 is SGHRS and CDR2 is YFSETQ in the germline V gene. The CDR3 covers 16 residues. J gave up 3 bases and V 0 bases, and 4 bases lay outside the gene matches. The CDR3 region is CASSLGQGMYTGELFF. The CDR3 DNA follows: TGCGCCAGCAGCTTGGGACAGGGGATGTACACCGGGGAGCTGTTTTTT.

The rearrangement joins TRBV6-1 to TRBJ2-2, with D uncertain. Trimming removed 4 bases from V and 8 bases from J, with 20 bases in between. CDR1 and CDR2 from the germline V gene are MNHNS and SASEGT. The CDR3 extends over 16 amino acids. The CDR3 loop reads CASSGALGVGVGELFF. The DNA of the CDR3 is TGTGCCAGCAGTGGGGCCCTGGGTGTTGGAGTGGGGGAGCTGTTTTTT.

V and J are TRBV4-1 and TRBJ2-2; D possibly corresponds to TRBD2 (5 bases). There are 14 residues in the CDR3. V lost 0 bases and J lost 7, with 9 bases in between. Looked up from germline, CDR1 is MGHRA and CDR2 is YSYEKL. DNA of the CDR3: TGCGCCAGCAGCCAAGATGAACGGGACGGGGAGCTGTTTTTT. It specifies CASSQDERDGELFF.

J is TRBJ1-1 and V is TRBV5-6, with 7 bases identical to TRBD1. The V segment lost 3 bases and the J segment 5 bases; nucleotides outside the gene matches: 7. This CDR3 contains 14 residues. Germline CDR1 and CDR2: SGHDT and YYEEEE. In nucleotides, the CDR3 is TGTGCCAGCAGCTCCCAGCAGGGGGTAACTGAAGCTTTCTTT. This gives the protein CASSSQQGVTEAFF.

The V gene is TRBV5-8, the J gene TRBJ2-3; D remains unclear. V was cut by 4 bases and J by 0 bases, with 15 bases left in between. This CDR3 is 16 amino acids long. CDR1 is SGHTS and CDR2 is YDEGEE in the germline V gene. DNA for the CDR3: TGTGCCAGCAGCACGGCCCGGGTCGTTAGCACAGATACGCAGTATTTT. The encoded protein is CASSTARVVSTDTQYF.

This chain joins TRBV2 and TRBJ2-5; D may be TRBD2 (7 bases). V was shortened by 6 bases and J by 4 bases, with 12 bases between the two germline ends. Germline V lookup: CDR1 SNHLY, CDR2 FYNNEI. The CDR3 length is 13 residues. The CDR3 loop reads CASSQGGGETQYF. DNA for the CDR3: TGTGCCAGCAGCCAGGGAGGGGGAGAGACCCAGTACTTC.

The chain couples TRBV4-1 to TRBJ1-1, with D maybe TRBD1 (5 bases). Per germline, CDR1 MGHRA and CDR2 YSYEKL. Trimming left V 3 bases short and J 1 base short, with 9 bases between. The CDR3 spans 14 residues. CDR3 coding DNA: TGCGCCAGCAGCCACCCGACAGAGAACACTGAAGCTTTCTTT. Its translation is CASSHPTENTEAFF.

The chain is built from TRBV27 and TRBJ2-5; D may match TRBD1 or TRBD2 (6 bases each). V was trimmed by 6 bases and J by 5 bases, leaving 13 bases between them. Per the germline V gene, CDR1 is MNHEY and CDR2 is SMNVEV (reference sequence). This CDR3 is built from 13 residues. Written as DNA, the CDR3 is TGTGCCAGCAGCGTTCGAGGGGGGGAGACCCAGTACTTC. This sequence encodes CASSVRGGETQYF.

This chain uses TRBV28 with TRBJ2-7; no clear D. Trimming shortened V by 6 bases and J by 12 bases, and 18 bases separated the two germline ends. CDR1 and CDR2 from the germline V gene are MDHEN and SYDVKM. This CDR3 has 12 residues. The CDR3 sequence: CASSGSPVDSYF. In DNA form, the CDR3 reads TGTGCCAGCAGCGGTAGTCCGGTAGACTCGTACTTC. Filled out from reference TRBV28 and TRBJ2-7, the complete variable domain reads DVKVTQSSRYLVKRTGEKVFLECVQDMDHENMFWYRQDPGLGLRLIYFSYDVKMKEKGDIPEGYSVSREKKERFSLILESASTNQTSMYLCASSGSPVDSYFGPGTRLTVT.

This rearrangement joins TRBV4-2 to TRBJ2-6; a possible D gene is TRBD1 (6 bases). Germline V CDR1 and CDR2: LGHNA, YNFKEQ. With 3 bases removed from V and 2 bases from J, the gap between germline ends came to 11 bases. The CDR3 has 16 residues. The CDR3 DNA is TGTGCCAGCAGCCACCCAGGGGTTACTGGGGCCAACGTCCTGACTTTC. Protein product: CASSHPGVTGANVLTF.

The rearrangement uses TRBV5-1 and TRBJ1-2; TRBD1 might be the D (5 bases). Germline V gene data show CDR1 as SGHRS and CDR2 as YFSETQ. Trimming removed 2 bases at V and 4 bases at J, with 9 bases between. The CDR3 is made up of 13 amino acids. The CDR3 region has the DNA TGCGCCAGCAGCTTACAGGAGTTCTATGGCTACACCTTC. The encoded protein is CASSLQEFYGYTF.

This chain connects TRBV5-4 to TRBJ1-2; the D gene is possibly TRBD1 (6 bases). V lost 4 bases and J 0 bases, leaving 16 bases between the germline ends. Germline-derived CDR1 and CDR2 are SGHNT and YYREEE (reference sequence). This CDR3 has 16 residues. The CDR3 loop is CASSRGTGTTNYGYTF. CDR3 nucleotides: TGTGCCAGCAGCAGAGGAACCGGGACAACTAACTATGGCTACACCTTC. The full variable domain, with the rest looked up from reference TRBV5-4 and TRBJ1-2, is ETGVTQSPTHLIKTRGQQVTLRCSSQSGHNTVSWYQQALGQGPQFIFQYYREEENGRGNFPPRFSGLQFPNYSSELNVNALELDDSALYLCASSRGTGTTNYGYTFGSGTRLTVV.

The chain combines TRBV7-9 with TRBJ2-7; no clear D. CDR3 length: 13 amino acids. Per the germline V gene, CDR1 is SEHNR and CDR2 is FQNEAQ (reference sequence). The V end lost 1 base, the J end lost 0 bases, and 4 bases lay between the germline ends. The CDR3 here is CASSLEISYEQYF. The CDR3 DNA is TGTGCCAGCAGCTTAGAGATCTCCTACGAGCAGTACTTC.

The gene calls are TRBV28 and TRBJ1-5; D call uncertain. The CDR3 sequence is 13 residues long. Germline V CDR1 and CDR2: MDHEN, SYDVKM. V lost 1 base and J 7 bases, leaving 8 bases between the germline ends. The chain's CDR3 is CASSLFGKQPQHF. Here the CDR3 DNA reads TGTGCCAGCAGTTTATTTGGGAAACAGCCCCAGCATTTT. Drawing the rest from reference TRBV28 and TRBJ1-5, the complete variable domain is DVKVTQSSRYLVKRTGEKVFLECVQDMDHENMFWYRQDPGLGLRLIYFSYDVKMKEKGDIPEGYSVSREKKERFSLILESASTNQTSMYLCASSLFGKQPQHFGDGTRLSIL.

This clone was observed a single time. This sequence joins TRBV7-8 and TRBJ2-5; 7 bases are a match to TRBD2. Germline CDR1 SGHVS, CDR2 FQNEAQ. The J segment lost 4 bases and the V segment lost 0 bases, leaving 5 bases of the junction unmatched. This CDR3 is built from 15 residues. The CDR3 loop reads CASSLASGGGETQYF. CDR3 DNA sequence: TGTGCCAGCAGCTTAGCGTCGGGGGGAGGAGAGACCCAGTACTTC.

The chain couples TRBV5-1 to TRBJ1-2; 11 nucleotides match TRBD1. The CDR3 loop spans 18 amino acids. Germline-derived CDR1 and CDR2 are SGHRS and YFSETQ. V shed 4 bases, J shed 1 base, and the junction held 12 bases outside the gene matches. The CDR3 sequence is CASSRGQGDFPLNYGYTF. The CDR3 DNA sequence: TGCGCCAGCAGCAGGGGACAGGGGGATTTCCCTCTTAACTATGGCTACACCTTC.

This chain uses TRBV4-2 with TRBJ2-5; a weak D match, TRBD2 (6 bases). CDR1 is LGHNA and CDR2 is YNFKEQ in the germline V gene. V gave up 0 bases and J gave up 2 bases, with 13 bases separating them. The CDR3 extends over 16 amino acids. The CDR3 loop is CASSQDPGAGQETQYF. The CDR3 DNA is TGTGCCAGCAGCCAAGATCCTGGGGCGGGGCAAGAGACCCAGTACTTC.